This passage covers 19 T cell receptor beta chains from one sample sequenced in a study of tumor-infiltrating lymphocytes in primary liver carcinoma. The authors took blood RNA from unsorted whole blood and also extracted germline DNA. cDNA specific to TCR beta was made from 500 ng of total RNA, with a constant-region primer employed for priming. Three nested multiplex PCR rounds, a slightly modified ARM-PCR, produced the libraries for TCR beta. TRBV1-TRBV30 forward primers paired with a C-beta reverse primer drove the first two PCR rounds, 10 cycles each. TCRdb itself ran the multiplex PCR reads through MiXCR, one entry per CDR3 protein. This sample has approximately 300,000 distinct CDR3 sequences, with approximately 60% found just once. The sequenced material came from peripheral blood. The receptors stem from a man aged 40-50 years with primary liver carcinoma and hepatitis B virus infection.

Concerning this clonotype itself: This clone may be a read error of a much larger clone one base away. The V gene is TRBV30, the J gene TRBJ2-2, with 8 bases fitting TRBD2. Germline lookup yields CDR1 GTSNPN and CDR2 SVGIG (reference sequence). This CDR3 comprises 16 residues. CDR3: CALTRRTSLTTGDLFF. For the CDR3, the DNA is TGTGCCTTGACTCGGCGGACTAGCCTTACCACCGGGGACCTGTTTTTT.

The chain couples TRBV2 to TRBJ2-1; D may be TRBD2 (6 bases). CDR1 and CDR2 (germline): SNHLY, FYNNEI. Trimming cost V 3 bases and J 4 bases, with 7 bases left between them. The CDR3 sequence is 13 residues long. This chain's CDR3 is CASSEREYNEQFF. In nucleotides, the CDR3 is TGTGCCAGCAGTGAGCGGGAATACAATGAGCAGTTCTTC.

The rearrangement links TRBV4-2 to TRBJ1-2, with D perhaps TRBD1 (5 bases). CDR3 length: 15 amino acids. Germline V gene sequence: CDR1 LGHNA, CDR2 YNFKEQ. The V end was cut by 10 bases, the J end by 2 bases, with 20 bases between. The CDR3 DNA follows: TGTGCCAACAGTCTGGATCCTGGGACGAACTATGGCTACACCTTC. Residues: CANSLDPGTNYGYTF.

Concerning this clonotype: A much larger clone lies one base from this, so it may be a read error. The rearrangement joins TRBV12-3 or TRBV12-4 to TRBJ2-1; TRBD2 aligns across 7 bases. The CDR3 is made up of 14 amino acids. The CDR3 here is CASCLAQGLNEQFF. CDR3 nucleotide sequence: TGTGCCAGCTGTTTAGCGCAGGGACTAAATGAGCAGTTCTTC.

This clonotype has only a few counts. The chain joins TRBV28 to TRBJ1-5; no clear D. Trimming shortened V by 10 bases and J by 3 bases, and 19 bases separated the two germline ends. The CDR3 totals 15 residues. In germline, CDR1 is MDHEN, CDR2 SYDVKM. CDR3 coding DNA: TGTGCCACGAATAACCCCGCCCTAAACAATCAGCCCCAGCATTTT. Translating it yields CATNNPALNNQPQHF.

Worth noting for this clonotype: Since a much larger clone is just one base distant, this may be a read error. V gene TRBV7-9 combines with J gene TRBJ2-1, with D uncertain. The J call may be wrong; the DNA end is better matched by TRBJ2-7. This CDR3 contains 11 residues. Germline V gene sequence: CDR1 SEHNR, CDR2 FQNEAQ (reference sequence). CDR3 coding DNA: TGTGCCAGCAGCCATGACGATGAGCAGTACTTC. Its protein product is CASSHDDEQYF.

J is TRBJ2-1 and V is TRBV11-3; 8 nucleotides line up with TRBD2. CDR3 length: 16 amino acids. Looked up from germline, CDR1 is SGHNT and CDR2 is YENEEA. The trim removed 3 bases at V and 7 bases at J, leaving 11 bases unmatched. DNA for the CDR3: TGTGCCAGCAGCTTGGTGGTTAGCGGGACGGGAAATGAGCAGTTCTTC. Translation: CASSLVVSGTGNEQFF. The full variable domain, completed using reference TRBV11-3 and TRBJ2-1, is EAGVVQSPRYKIIEKKQPVAFWCNPISGHNTLYWYLQNLGQGPELLIRYENEEAVDDSQLPKDRFSAERLKGVDSTLKIQPAELGDSAVYLCASSLVVSGTGNEQFFGPGTRLTVL.

This clonotype came up once. This clone may be a read error of a much larger clone one base away. V and J are TRBV12-3 or TRBV12-4 and TRBJ2-2, with 9 bases fitting TRBD2. The CDR3 is 13 amino acids. The CDR3 DNA reads TGTGCCTGCAGTCTAGCGGGACCCGGGGAGCTGTTTTTT. This translates into CACSLAGPGELFF.

This clonotype was picked up one time. The junction departs from the called germline gene at one end, perhaps through a read error. The chain is built from TRBV6-5 and TRBJ2-2; possible D gene TRBD2, 6 bases. CDR1 is MNHEY, CDR2 SVGAGI, per germline. This CDR3 comprises 17 residues. CDR3 sequence: CVSSYFGASANTGEPFF. The CDR3 DNA reads TGTGTCAGCAGTTATTTCGGGGCTAGCGCAAACACCGGGGAGCCGTTTTTT.

In its sample, this clonotype was seen a few times. Since no conserved phenylalanine or tryptophan closes the CDR3, a read error is the likely cause. In DNA form, the CDR3 reads TGTGCCAGCAGCTTGTCACAGGGAGACGGTGGCTACACCCTC. Its translation is CASSLSQGDGGYTL. This chain links TRBV11-1 with TRBJ1-2; D perhaps matches TRBD1 (6 bases). The germline CDR1 and CDR2 sequences are SGHAT and FQDESV (reference sequence). This CDR3 spans 14 amino acids. V was shortened by 3 bases and J by 7 bases, with 15 bases between the two germline ends.

For this clonotype: An end of the junction does not agree with germline; a read error may underlie this. The chain combines TRBV4-1 with TRBJ1-5; D is perhaps TRBD1 (5 bases). This CDR3 has 17 residues. Germline V gene data show CDR1 as MGHRA and CDR2 as YSYEKL. Here the CDR3 reads CAISQDPGTVGNQPQHF. For the CDR3, the DNA is TGCGCCATCAGCCAAGATCCGGGGACCGTCGGGAATCAGCCCCAGCATTTT.

There are many counts of this clonotype. V gene TRBV12-3 or TRBV12-4 combines with J gene TRBJ1-1; a weak D match, TRBD1 (5 bases). V lost 5 bases, J lost 5 bases, and 21 bases lay in between. The CDR3 is made up of 16 amino acids. The CDR3 here is CASSPDEGQGGTEAFF. The DNA for the CDR3 is TGTGCCAGCAGTCCCGATGAGGGCCAGGGTGGGACTGAAGCTTTCTTT.

This clonotype has a single count. The chain is built from TRBV5-1 and TRBJ2-6; D not certain. V was trimmed by 0 bases and J by 1 base, leaving 8 bases between them. The CDR3 loop spans 16 amino acids. Per germline, CDR1 SGHRS and CDR2 YFSETQ. CDR3 sequence: CASSLGTESGANVLTF. CDR3 DNA sequence: TGCGCCAGCAGCTTGGGAACAGAGTCTGGGGCCAACGTCCTGACTTTC.

This chain joins TRBV5-4 and TRBJ1-3, with unresolved D. Trimming removed 1 base at V and 2 bases at J, with 4 bases between. The CDR3 runs to 13 residues. Per germline, CDR1 SGHNT and CDR2 YYREEE (reference sequence). Here the CDR3 reads CASSLSPGNTIYF. DNA for the CDR3: TGTGCCAGCAGCTTGTCGCCTGGAAACACCATATATTTT. The whole variable domain, remainder taken from reference TRBV5-4 and TRBJ1-3, is ETGVTQSPTHLIKTRGQQVTLRCSSQSGHNTVSWYQQALGQGPQFIFQYYREEENGRGNFPPRFSGLQFPNYSSELNVNALELDDSALYLCASSLSPGNTIYFGEGSWLTVV.

This clonotype is a singleton in its sample. The gene calls are TRBV29-1 and TRBJ1-1, with D maybe TRBD1 (5 bases). V was clipped by 7 bases and J by 4 bases, with 16 bases between them. In germline, CDR1 is SQVTM, CDR2 ANQGSEA. This CDR3 spans 13 amino acids. DNA for the CDR3: TGCAGCGCCTGGACAACCACGAGCACTGAAGCTTTCTTT. Protein sequence: CSAWTTTSTEAFF.

As regards this clonotype: This may arise from a read error, as a much more abundant clone is one base away. J is TRBJ2-5 and V is TRBV29-1, with D perhaps matching TRBD1 or TRBD2 (6 bases each). Germline assignment: CDR1 SQVTM and CDR2 ANQGSEA. V lost 8 bases, J lost 1 base, and 11 bases lay in between. The CDR3 has 12 residues. Here the CDR3 reads CSRGAGQETQYF. The CDR3 coding sequence is TGCAGCAGGGGGGCGGGCCAAGAGACCCAGTACTTC.

The count of this clonotype is one. At one end, the junction sequence differs from germline, possibly due to a read error. This chain uses TRBV11-2 with TRBJ2-1; weak D call: TRBD2 (5 bases). This CDR3 has 14 amino acids. Per germline, CDR1 SGHAT and CDR2 FQNNGV. CDR3 in amino acids: CASSLSSLGYEQFF. In DNA, the CDR3 is TGTGCCAGCAGCTTGTCTAGCTTGGGCTATGAGCAGTTCTTT.

As concerns this clonotype: The CDR3 end shows no conserved phenylalanine or tryptophan, and so a read error is likely. The chain couples TRBV28 to TRBJ2-5; 8 bases are a match to TRBD1. Germline CDR1 is MDHEN and CDR2 is SYDVKM. After removal of 2 bases from V and 4 bases from J, the junction contained 0 bases not matched to a gene. This CDR3 spans 13 amino acids. Here the CDR3 DNA reads TGTGCCAGCAGTTTAGGACAGGGAGAGACCCAGTACCTC. Its protein product is CASSLGQGETQYL.

The chain uses TRBV30 and TRBJ1-2; the D gene is possibly TRBD1 (5 bases). The CDR3 has 15 amino acids. V was trimmed by 6 bases and J by 3 bases, leaving 20 bases between them. Per the germline V gene, CDR1 is GTSNPN and CDR2 is SVGIG (reference sequence). The DNA of the CDR3 is TGTGCCTGCGGAAAACTGGGTCAACAGGACTATGGCTACACCTTC. Its protein is CACGKLGQQDYGYTF.